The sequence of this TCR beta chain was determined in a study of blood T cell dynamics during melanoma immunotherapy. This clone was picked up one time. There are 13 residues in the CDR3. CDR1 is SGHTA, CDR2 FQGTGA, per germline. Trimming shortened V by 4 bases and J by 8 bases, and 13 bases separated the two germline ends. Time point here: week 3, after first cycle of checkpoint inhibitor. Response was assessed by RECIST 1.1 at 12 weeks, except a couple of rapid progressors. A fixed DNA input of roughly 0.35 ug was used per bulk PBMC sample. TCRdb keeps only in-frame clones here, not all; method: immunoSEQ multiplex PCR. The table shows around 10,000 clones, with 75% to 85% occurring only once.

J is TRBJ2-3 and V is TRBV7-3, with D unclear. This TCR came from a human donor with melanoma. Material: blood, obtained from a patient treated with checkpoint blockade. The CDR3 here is CASSSPPKGTQYF. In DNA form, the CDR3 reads TGTGCCAGCAGCTCCCCCCCCAAGGGTACGCAGTATTTT.